The 27 T cell receptor beta chains given below trace back to one sample, sequenced in a study of tumor-infiltrating lymphocytes in primary liver carcinoma. Germline DNA was also extracted, and blood RNA was taken from unsorted whole blood. TCR beta cDNA was reverse-transcribed from roughly 520 ng of total RNA. The reaction used a constant-region primer and ProtoScript II reverse transcriptase. Generation of the TCR beta libraries relied on three nested multiplex PCR rounds using slightly modified ARM-PCR. TRBV1-TRBV30 forward primers paired with a C-beta reverse primer were used in the first two PCR rounds, which ran roughly 9 cycles each. TCRdb ran MiXCR on the multiplex PCR reads and lists one entry per CDR3 protein. This sample has over 250,000 distinct CDR3 sequences, with around 50% found just once. Sequenced material: peripheral blood. Every receptor here comes from a woman aged 25 to 39 with primary liver carcinoma and hepatitis B virus infection.

This clonotype has only a few counts. J is TRBJ1-2 and V is TRBV19; tentative D call: TRBD1 (5 bases). Trimming took 5 bases from V and 6 from J, leaving 7 bases between them. Germline values: CDR1 LNHDA, CDR2 SQIVND (reference sequence). CDR3 size: 11 residues. CDR3 residues: CASSRGDGYTF. The CDR3 DNA sequence: TGTGCCAGTAGTCGGGGGGATGGCTACACCTTC.

J is TRBJ2-2 and V is TRBV7-3, with D unclear. The V gene's germline CDR1 is SGHTA and CDR2 FQGTGA. This CDR3 spans 13 amino acids. Trimming took off 5 bases at V and 5 bases at J, with 9 bases between the two ends. The CDR3 sequence is CASSKNPTGELFF. As DNA, the CDR3 is TGTGCCAGCAGCAAAAATCCTACCGGGGAGCTGTTTTTT.

V usage is TRBV13 and J usage is TRBJ2-1; D gene unclear. From germline, CDR1 is PRHDT and CDR2 FYEKMQ (reference sequence). The length of the CDR3 is 14 residues. V was clipped by 7 bases and J by 0 bases, with 10 bases between them. The CDR3 sequence: CASNNGSSYNEQFF. CDR3 nucleotides: TGTGCCAGCAATAACGGGTCCTCCTACAATGAGCAGTTCTTC.

Many counts were recorded for this clonotype. V is TRBV11-2 and J is TRBJ2-5; D gene uncertain. CDR1 is SGHAT, CDR2 FQNNGV, per germline. V was trimmed by 4 bases and J by 5 bases, leaving 5 bases between them. CDR3 length equals 11 residues. The CDR3 nucleotides read TGTGCCAGCAGCTATGTGGAGACCCAGTACTTC. This codes for CASSYVETQYF.

This rearrangement joins TRBV6-2 or TRBV6-3 to TRBJ2-5, with no clear D. The CDR3 spans 13 residues. V dropped 5 bases and J dropped 7 bases, with 14 bases sitting between them. The V gene's germline CDR1 is MNHEY and CDR2 SVGEGT. CDR3 sequence reads: CASSKHQPGTQYF. As DNA, the CDR3 is TGTGCCAGCAGTAAACACCAACCCGGGACCCAGTACTTC.

Details on this clonotype: This may be a read error, as it is one base from a much larger clone. The genes are TRBV4-1 and TRBJ2-1; possibly TRBD2 for D (6 bases). V shed 4 bases and J shed 12 bases, with 22 bases lying between them. The CDR3 sequence is 15 residues long. The germline gives CDR1 MGHRA, CDR2 YSYEKL. CDR3 protein: CASSPAPGTIGGQFF. The DNA for the CDR3 is TGCGCCAGCAGCCCAGCACCCGGGACCATCGGGGGGCAGTTCTTC.

The V call is TRBV6-1, the J call TRBJ2-7, with unresolved D. In germline, CDR1 is MNHNS, CDR2 SASEGT. The CDR3 spans 13 residues. With 2 bases removed from V and 9 bases from J, the gap between germline ends came to 14 bases. CDR3 coding DNA: TGTGCCAGCAGTGAACCTCTCCTATGGCGGCAGTACTTC. Translation: CASSEPLLWRQYF.

About this clonotype: One base away lies a much larger clone, so this may be a sequencing read error. J is TRBJ2-5 and V is TRBV28; TRBD2 matches 7 bases. The CDR3 has 13 residues. CDR1 MDHEN and CDR2 SYDVKM come from the germline V gene. The CDR3 DNA is TGTACCAGCACCCGCCGGGGGGTTGAGACCCAGTACTTC. This translates into CTSTRRGVETQYF. The full variable domain, completed using reference TRBV28 and TRBJ2-5, is DVKVTQSSRYLVKRTGEKVFLECVQDMDHENMFWYRQDPGLGLRLIYFSYDVKMKEKGDIPEGYSVSREKKERFSLILESASTNQTSMYLCTSTRRGVETQYFGPGTRLLVL.

The chain carries TRBV5-1 and TRBJ2-3; 7 nucleotides line up with TRBD2. Germline V gene data show CDR1 as SGHRS and CDR2 as YFSETQ. V lost 4 bases and J lost 1; bases outside the gene matches: 9. This CDR3 contains 16 residues. The CDR3 here is CASSTTSSGGTDTQYF. The DNA for the CDR3 is TGCGCCAGCAGCACCACCTCTAGCGGCGGCACAGATACGCAGTATTTT.

A few counts support this clonotype. This chain connects TRBV6-2 or TRBV6-3 to TRBJ2-1; no clear D gene. Trimming shortened V by 8 bases and J by 9 bases, and 17 bases separated the two germline ends. Germline CDR1 MNHEY, CDR2 SVGEGT. This CDR3 is built from 13 residues. The CDR3 DNA is TGTGCCAGCGCTCACCGTTGGGGTTTTGAGCAGTTCTTC. Its translation: CASAHRWGFEQFF.

With regard to this clonotype: A much larger clone sits a single nucleotide away, making a read error possible. This chain connects TRBV5-6 to TRBJ2-7; a weak D match, TRBD1 (5 bases). V lost 4 bases and J lost 4, with 21 bases in between. Germline CDR1 SGHDT, CDR2 YYEEEE. The CDR3 length is 16 residues. CDR3 DNA: TGTGCCAGCAGCCCGAACCTCGAAAGGGGTTCGTACGAGCAGTACTTC. Its translation is CASSPNLERGSYEQYF.

Of note for this clonotype: A much larger clone is a single base away; this may be a read error. Without the conserved terminal phenylalanine or tryptophan, this CDR3 likely stems from a read error. The chain employs TRBV12-3 or TRBV12-4 and TRBJ1-4; 8 bases match TRBD1. The CDR3 runs to 15 residues. V shed 3 bases, J shed 8 bases, and the junction held 8 bases outside the gene matches. The CDR3, as DNA: TGTGCCAGCAGTTTTCTGGACAGGGAGGGCGAAAAACTGTTTTTG. This codes for CASSFLDREGEKLFL.

As concerns this clonotype: One end of the junction varies from germline; a read error may be responsible. The J gene is TRBJ2-2, the V gene TRBV5-5, with D perhaps TRBD2 (5 bases). The CDR3 sequence is 15 residues long. Germline V gene data show CDR1 as SGHKS and CDR2 as YYEKEE (reference sequence). The CDR3 sequence is CASSFAVANTGELLF. The CDR3 DNA reads as TGTGCCAGCAGCTTCGCGGTGGCGAACACCGGGGAGCTGCTTTTT.

This clonotype was found many times. The J gene is TRBJ2-2, the V gene TRBV4-1; TRBD2 might be the D (6 bases). The CDR3 consists of 15 residues. The V gene lost 1 base and the J gene lost 6 bases, with 12 bases spanning the gap. The V gene's germline CDR1 is MGHRA and CDR2 YSYEKL. DNA for the CDR3: TGCGCCAGCAGCCAAGGACTAGTGAGGGCCGGGGAGCTGTTTTTT. The encoded protein is CASSQGLVRAGELFF.

About this clonotype itself: A read error may explain this, as a much larger clone is one base away. V and J are TRBV4-1 and TRBJ2-3; D is tentatively TRBD1 or TRBD2 (5 bases each). Trimming stripped 2 bases from V and 4 bases from J, with 16 bases between. This CDR3 contains 16 residues. Germline CDR1 is MGHRA and CDR2 is YSYEKL. In DNA form, the CDR3 reads TGCGCCAGCAGCCAAATGGGACCCTCTTACGCAGATACGCAGTATTTT. Its protein product is CASSQMGPSYADTQYF.

J is TRBJ2-1 and V is TRBV28; D is undetermined. The V end was cut by 7 bases, the J end by 4 bases, with 8 bases between. Per germline, CDR1 MDHEN and CDR2 SYDVKM. The CDR3 has 12 amino acids. The DNA for the CDR3 is TGTGCCAGCACTCGGCGGTACAATGAGCAGTTCTTC. Protein: CASTRRYNEQFF.

In its sample, this clonotype was seen a few times. This chain links TRBV12-3 or TRBV12-4 with TRBJ2-1; maybe TRBD2 (6 bases). The CDR3 is 15 residues long. The V and J ends lost 2 bases and 5 bases respectively, with 13 bases between them. CDR3: CASSLLGGTNNEQFF. The CDR3, as DNA: TGTGCCAGCAGTTTATTGGGCGGGACCAACAATGAGCAGTTCTTC.

Note on this clonotype: It may be a read error: a sequence one base away is much more abundant. CDR3 protein: CASSAMGQGSRGYTF. In DNA form, the CDR3 reads TGCGCCAGCAGTGCCATGGGACAGGGGTCGCGAGGCTACACCTTC. The chain carries TRBV10-2 and TRBJ1-2, with TRBD1 matching 10 bases. V shed 4 bases, J shed 8 bases, and the junction held 10 bases outside the gene matches. There are 15 residues in the CDR3. Germline loops: CDR1 WSHSY, CDR2 SAAADI.

V is TRBV12-5 and J is TRBJ1-2; 7 bases are a match to TRBD1. In germline, CDR1 is LGHNT, CDR2 FRNRAP. Germline trimming cut 1 base from V and 5 bases from J; bases unmatched to any gene: 13. This CDR3 spans 17 amino acids. As DNA, the CDR3 is TGTGCTAGTGGTTTGGCTACAGGGGCTTCCCGTCTTTATGGCTACACCTTC. It is translated as CASGLATGASRLYGYTF.

The V call is TRBV14, the J call TRBJ2-5, with 11 bases matching TRBD2. This CDR3 has 16 amino acids. CDR1 and CDR2 from the germline V gene are SGHDN and FVKESK. V was clipped by 2 bases and J by 5 bases; unmatched bases: 7. CDR3 sequence: CASSQNSGRARETQYF. The CDR3 nucleotides read TGTGCCAGCAGCCAAAATAGCGGGAGGGCCCGGGAGACCCAGTACTTC.

This clonotype was observed a handful of times. The rearrangement uses TRBV5-6 and TRBJ2-1; the D gene is possibly TRBD2 (6 bases). The V gene lost 0 bases and the J gene lost 9 bases, with 10 bases spanning the gap. CDR1 is SGHDT, CDR2 YYEEEE, per germline. This CDR3 spans 13 amino acids. CDR3: CASSLAGVGEQFF. CDR3 nucleotide sequence: TGTGCCAGCAGCTTGGCGGGAGTCGGTGAGCAGTTCTTC.

The CDR3 nucleotides are TGCGCCAGCAGCCGAGATAGCGGGAGTGGTGGGGCTACGCAGTATTTT. Protein product: CASSRDSGSGGATQYF. The chain couples TRBV4-3 to TRBJ2-3, with 9 bases that match TRBD2. The germline V gene encodes CDR1 LGHNA and CDR2 YSLEER. This CDR3 region has 16 residues. V was pared by 4 bases and J by 8 bases, with 13 bases of the junction left unmatched.

The gene calls are TRBV28 and TRBJ2-4; TRBD1 agrees at 7 bases. Unmatched junction bases numbered 19, after V lost 4 bases and J lost 10 bases. Germline-derived CDR1 and CDR2 are MDHEN and SYDVKM. The CDR3 covers 17 residues. The CDR3 sequence: CASSYDRVMGDSFIQYF. Written as DNA, the CDR3 is TGTGCCAGCAGTTATGACAGGGTTATGGGGGATAGCTTTATTCAGTACTTC.

V usage is TRBV4-2 and J usage is TRBJ2-3; D may be TRBD1 (5 bases). The J call could be wrong; TRBJ1-5 is a better fit for the DNA end. Germline CDR1 LGHNA, CDR2 YNFKEQ. CDR3 length: 15 residues. The DNA of the CDR3 is TGTGCCAGCAGCCAAGATCGTGGGAGGGGCGATACGCAGCATTTT. Protein product: CASSQDRGRGDTQHF.

This clonotype was detected only a few times. The conserved closing phenylalanine or tryptophan is absent in this CDR3, likely reflecting a read error. The V call is TRBV11-2, the J call TRBJ2-2; 13 positions agree with TRBD2. The CDR3 contains 17 residues. The V gene end was trimmed by 4 bases and the J gene end by 6 bases; junction bases not matched to a gene: 8. Per germline, CDR1 SGHAT and CDR2 FQNNGV. CDR3 coding DNA: TGTGCCAGCAGCTCGGGACTAGCGGGAACGATCGCCGGGGAGCTGTTTGTT. This gives the protein CASSSGLAGTIAGELFV.

A note on this clonotype: A much larger clone sits a single nucleotide away, making a read error possible. V is TRBV11-1 and J is TRBJ2-7; TRBD1 might be the D (6 bases). Per germline, CDR1 SGHAT and CDR2 FQDESV (reference sequence). The CDR3 extends over 14 amino acids. The CDR3 spells CAGSAQGSTYGQYF. CDR3 nucleotide sequence: TGTGCCGGCAGCGCACAGGGTTCTACCTACGGGCAGTACTTC.

J is TRBJ2-2 and V is TRBV12-3 or TRBV12-4; 8 bases agree with TRBD2. The CDR3 spans 16 residues. The ends lost 5 bases at V and 4 bases at J; junction bases unmatched: 9. This chain's CDR3 is CASSPRLARLTGELFF. Written as DNA, the CDR3 is TGTGCCAGCAGTCCCCGACTAGCGCGCCTCACCGGGGAGCTGTTTTTT.